The rows below give T cell receptor beta chains drawn from one sample of a study of cytomegalovirus exposure and HLA in healthy donors. The repertoire was sequenced with immunoSEQ multiplex PCR; TCRdb's copy has only in-frame clones and lacks some. The profile shows more than 85,000 clones, about 86% of them singletons. The sequencing input was PBMCs. These TCRs come from a woman aged 25 to 39 in good health and CMV-seronegative. CDR3s include the opening cysteine and the closing phenylalanine or tryptophan. Fields, in order: clone size, V gene, D gene, J gene, CDR3 protein, CDR3 DNA. A D gene is named only where the DNA matches it firmly. A row's size may be missing; if present it is once, few, many or a size class.

clone_size: few
v_call: TRBV6-1
d_call: TRBD1
j_call: TRBJ2-3
cdr3_aa: CASSLSRDRQYF
cdr3_nt: TGTGCCAGCAGCCTTTCCCGGGACAGGCAGTATTTT

clone_size: -
v_call: TRBV4-2
d_call: TRBD1
j_call: TRBJ2-2
cdr3_aa: CASSQEGRGLGGELFF
cdr3_nt: TGTGCCAGCAGCCAAGAAGGCAGGGGGCTTGGCGGGGAGCTGTTTTTT

clone_size: -
v_call: TRBV5-4
d_call: -
j_call: TRBJ2-3
cdr3_aa: CASSLYGTDTQYF
cdr3_nt: TGTGCCAGCAGCTTGTACGGTACAGATACGCAGTATTTT

clone_size: once
v_call: TRBV30
d_call: -
j_call: TRBJ1-1
cdr3_aa: CAWIRDISEAFF
cdr3_nt: TGTGCCTGGATCCGGGACATTTCTGAAGCTTTCTTT

clone_size: -
v_call: TRBV4-2
d_call: TRBD1
j_call: TRBJ1-3
cdr3_aa: CASSQVDREAGNTIYF
cdr3_nt: TGTGCCAGCAGCCAGGTAGACAGGGAAGCTGGAAACACCATATATTTT

clone_size: few
v_call: TRBV6-5
d_call: -
j_call: TRBJ1-2
cdr3_aa: CASSYREGGPYGYTF
cdr3_nt: TGTGCCAGCAGTTACAGGGAGGGAGGACCCTATGGCTACACCTTC

clone_size: -
v_call: TRBV10-2
d_call: TRBD1
j_call: TRBJ2-7
cdr3_aa: CASSEARQGARYEQYF
cdr3_nt: TGCGCCAGCAGTGAAGCGCGGCAGGGGGCTAGATACGAGCAGTACTTC

clone_size: once
v_call: TRBV6-5
d_call: -
j_call: TRBJ1-5
cdr3_aa: CASSYRGSDQPQHF
cdr3_nt: TGTGCCAGCAGTTACAGGGGGAGCGATCAGCCCCAGCATTTT

clone_size: -
v_call: TRBV5-1
d_call: TRBD2
j_call: TRBJ2-3
cdr3_aa: CASSLNSGTTIDTQYF
cdr3_nt: TGCGCCAGCAGCTTGAATAGCGGGACCACAATAGATACGCAGTATTTT

clone_size: -
v_call: TRBV5-1
d_call: -
j_call: TRBJ1-4
cdr3_aa: CASSLDGEGEKLFF
cdr3_nt: TGCGCCAGCAGCCTCGATGGGGAGGGCGAAAAACTGTTTTTT

clone_size: -
v_call: TRBV7-6
d_call: TRBD2
j_call: TRBJ2-1
cdr3_aa: CASSRGTSGRAGDNEQFF
cdr3_nt: TGTGCCAGCAGCCGCGGGACTAGCGGGAGGGCCGGAGACAATGAGCAGTTCTTC

clone_size: -
v_call: TRBV7-8
d_call: TRBD2
j_call: TRBJ2-7
cdr3_aa: CATRRAGGQPAGQYF
cdr3_nt: TGTGCGACGAGACGGGCGGGAGGGCAACCTGCGGGGCAGTACTTC

clone_size: -
v_call: TRBV28
d_call: TRBD1
j_call: TRBJ1-1
cdr3_aa: CASRPTGGTEAFF
cdr3_nt: TGTGCCAGCAGACCGACAGGGGGGACTGAAGCTTTCTTT

clone_size: -
v_call: TRBV2
d_call: -
j_call: TRBJ1-2
cdr3_aa: CASRTRVDGSYGYTF
cdr3_nt: TGTGCCAGCAGAACCAGGGTTGACGGAAGCTATGGCTACACCTTC

clone_size: -
v_call: TRBV5-8
d_call: -
j_call: TRBJ1-2
cdr3_aa: CASKFQNNTF
cdr3_nt: TGTGCCAGCAAATTTCAGAATAACACCTTC

clone_size: -
v_call: TRBV7-9
d_call: TRBD1
j_call: TRBJ1-2
cdr3_aa: CASSLVTDRGRGYTF
cdr3_nt: TGTGCCAGCAGCTTAGTGACGGACAGGGGGCGAGGCTACACCTTC

clone_size: -
v_call: TRBV28
d_call: -
j_call: TRBJ2-4
cdr3_aa: CASRATGVKNIQYF
cdr3_nt: TGTGCCAGCAGGGCAACAGGTGTTAAAAACATTCAGTACTTC